These T cell receptor beta chains were read from a single sample in a study of blood T cell repertoires in COVID-19. Measured with immunoSEQ multiplex PCR; TCRdb has only the in-frame clones, and not every one. The data hold over 400,000 clones, with approximately 85% observed a single time. Source material: peripheral blood. The receptors originated from a human donor in a cohort sampled during active COVID-19. CDR3s include the opening cysteine and the closing phenylalanine or tryptophan. Fields, in order: J gene, clone size, V gene, D gene, CDR3 DNA, CDR3 protein. A D gene is named only where the DNA matches it firmly. The size of a clone is reported for some rows only, either as once, few or many, or as a class for expanded clones.

>TRBJ2-1|NA|TRBV11-1|NA
TGTGCCAGCAGCCTGCGCCTTGTGGGAGTGGTAAATGAGCAGTTCTTC
CASSLRLVGVVNEQFF
>TRBJ2-7|few|TRBV28|TRBD1
TGTGCCAGCAGTCCGATCAGGCGGGACAGGGCAAACGAGCAGTACTTC
CASSPIRRDRANEQYF
>TRBJ2-5|NA|TRBV6-5|TRBD1
TGTGCCAGCCAGACAGGGCCTTTTCAAGAGACCCAGTACTTC
CASQTGPFQETQYF
>TRBJ1-2|NA|TRBV2|NA
TGTGCCAGCAGTCGAAATACCACCGGGACATACGGCCATGCCTTCCATGGCTACACCTTC
CASSRNTTGTYGHAFHGYTF
>TRBJ1-2|NA|TRBV29-1|TRBD1
TGCAGCGTCCTAGGGGAAAGACAGGGGCGAGGGTATGGCTACACCTTC
CSVLGERQGRGYGYTF
>TRBJ1-1|few|TRBV6-5|NA
TGTGCCAGCACCCGACAGACTTACACTGAAGCTTTCTTT
CASTRQTYTEAFF
>TRBJ1-3|NA|TRBV2|NA
TGTGCCAGCAGGGGAGAGGGAAACACCATATATTTT
CASRGEGNTIYF
>TRBJ2-5|NA|TRBV5-1|TRBD2
TGCGCCAGCCGTCTAGCGGGAGGGTTGGAGACCCAGTACTTC
CASRLAGGLETQYF
>TRBJ1-1|NA|TRBV30|NA
TGTGCCTGGGGCCTCGGGGGGCCCACTGAAGCTTTCTTT
CAWGLGGPTEAFF
>TRBJ2-7|NA|TRBV6-5|NA
TGTGCCAGCAGTTACAGAGGGAGGGGGAAATACGAGCAGTACTTC
CASSYRGRGKYEQYF
>TRBJ2-7|NA|TRBV7-9|TRBD1
TGTGCCAGCAGATCTTCGACAGGGATGTCCTACGAGCAGTACTTC
CASRSSTGMSYEQYF
>TRBJ1-3|NA|TRBV5-6|NA
TGTGCCAGCAGCTTGGCAGGCATCTCTGGAAACACCATATATTTT
CASSLAGISGNTIYF
>TRBJ1-1|NA|TRBV13|TRBD1
TGTGCCAGCAGCCTGCGGGACAGGGGGCCCACTGAAGCTTTCTTT
CASSLRDRGPTEAFF
>TRBJ1-2|once|TRBV19|TRBD1
TGTGCCAGTAGTATGTTGGGGACAGGGTCTAACTATGGCTACACCTTC
CASSMLGTGSNYGYTF
>TRBJ2-2|NA|TRBV28|TRBD1
TGTGCCAGCAGTTTATTGATAGGACAGGGGGGCACCGGGGAGCTGTTTTTT
CASSLLIGQGGTGELFF
>TRBJ1-1|NA|TRBV6-2/TRBV6-3|NA
TGTGCCAGCAGTCAGGGCCCTGAAGCTTTCTTT
CASSQGPEAFF
>TRBJ2-2|NA|TRBV7-2|NA
TGTGCCAGCAGCTTGAGCGGGCTAGTGACCGGGGAGCTGTTTTTT
CASSLSGLVTGELFF
>TRBJ1-2|NA|TRBV27|TRBD1
TGTGCCAGCAGTTTCCATGTTGGGACAGGGAGGGTTGGCTACACCTTC
CASSFHVGTGRVGYTF
>TRBJ2-3|NA|TRBV30|TRBD2
TGTGCCTTCCTCCGGGAGGGAGTCAGCACAGATACGCAGTATTTT
CAFLREGVSTDTQYF
>TRBJ2-7|NA|TRBV5-1|NA
TGCGCCAGCAGCTTGGATGGAGGGAACCCCTCCTACGAGCAGTACTTC
CASSLDGGNPSYEQYF
>TRBJ2-7|NA|TRBV7-8|TRBD2
TGTGCCAGCAGCTTAAAAGCGGGAACGGGTGATCGCGAGCAGTACTTC
CASSLKAGTGDREQYF
>TRBJ1-5|NA|TRBV27|TRBD1
TGTGCCAGCAGTGGGACAGGGGATTATCAGCCCCGGCATTTT
CASSGTGDYQPRHF
>TRBJ1-2|NA|TRBV5-1|TRBD1
TGCGCCAGCAGCTTGAGGGTCGGGACAGGGACAGACTATGGCTACACCTTC
CASSLRVGTGTDYGYTF
>TRBJ1-6|NA|TRBV2|TRBD1
TGTGCCAGCAGCCGGGACAGGGGCGTTAATTCACCCCTCCACTTT
CASSRDRGVNSPLHF
>TRBJ2-7|few|TRBV24-1|NA
TGTGCCACCAGTGACACTTACCCGGAACTGGCCGGGGAGCAGTACTTC
CATSDTYPELAGEQYF
>TRBJ1-4|NA|TRBV7-2|NA
TGTGCCAGCAGCCGGGCAACTAATGAAAAACTGTTTTTT
CASSRATNEKLFF
>TRBJ1-2|NA|TRBV19|NA
TGTGCCAGTAGTCTCGGGACTTCTGGCTACACCTTC
CASSLGTSGYTF
>TRBJ2-1|NA|TRBV11-1|TRBD1
TGTGCCAGCAGCTCCCACAGGGGGCCCGGCAATGAGCAGTTCTTC
CASSSHRGPGNEQFF
>TRBJ1-6|NA|TRBV3-1/TRBV3-2|NA
TGTGCCAGCAGCCTTCTACCCCAGGGATCACCCCTCCACTTT
CASSLLPQGSPLHF
>TRBJ2-2|NA|TRBV20-1|TRBD2
TGCAGTGCTAGTACTAGCGGGAGGCCCGGGGAGCTGTTTTTT
CSASTSGRPGELFF
>TRBJ1-5|NA|TRBV4-1|NA
TGCGCCAGCAGCCAATGGGCGGGGGGCAATCAGCCCCAGCATTTT
CASSQWAGGNQPQHF
>TRBJ1-1|once|TRBV29-1|NA
TGCAGCGTTGAAAGGGGCCCAACAGCTTTCTTT
CSVERGPTAFF
>TRBJ2-5|NA|TRBV28|TRBD2
TGTGCCAGCAGTTCTATACTAGCGCCACAAGAGACCCAGTACTTC
CASSSILAPQETQYF
>TRBJ2-5|NA|TRBV5-4|TRBD1
TGTGCCAGCAGCCACAGGGGGCAAGAGACCCAGTACTTC
CASSHRGQETQYF
>TRBJ1-4|few|TRBV15|NA
TGTGCCACCAGCAGAGCCGGGACAACTAATGAAAAACTGTTTTTT
CATSRAGTTNEKLFF
>TRBJ2-3|once|TRBV6-6|NA
TGTGCCAGCATGCCTGCTCCGGGACACAGCACAGATACGCAGTATTTT
CASMPAPGHSTDTQYF
>TRBJ1-1|once|TRBV3-1/TRBV3-2|NA
TGTGCCAGCAGCCAAGAGGCAGGGCGGAACACTGAAGCTTTCTTT
CASSQEAGRNTEAFF
>TRBJ2-1|NA|TRBV2|TRBD1
TGTGCCAGCAGTCGGGACAGGTTGGGGAATTACAATGAGCAGTTCTTC
CASSRDRLGNYNEQFF
>TRBJ1-1|NA|TRBV5-4|NA
TGTGCCAGCAGCTTCTCGAGCAGGCTGAACACTGAAGCTTTCTTT
CASSFSSRLNTEAFF
>TRBJ2-1|NA|TRBV5-6|NA
TGTGCCAGCAGCTTGACGAGCGGAGCTTACAATGAGCAGTTCTTC
CASSLTSGAYNEQFF
>TRBJ2-5|NA|TRBV19|NA
TGTGCCAGTAGTGTGTTGGGTCCTAGCGTCCAAGAGACCCAGTACTTC
CASSVLGPSVQETQYF
>TRBJ2-7|NA|TRBV2|NA
TGTGCCAGCAGTGTAACTTACGAGCAGTACTTC
CASSVTYEQYF
>TRBJ1-2|once|TRBV24-1|NA
TGTGCCACCAGTGATGGGCCTAACTATGGCTACACCTTC
CATSDGPNYGYTF
>TRBJ2-7|NA|TRBV6-6|TRBD2
TGTGCCAGCAGCCGATCTTATAGCGGGAGTATGTACGAGCAGTACTTC
CASSRSYSGSMYEQYF
>TRBJ1-1|NA|TRBV19|NA
TGTGCCAGTAGTATGCGGGGGGGAATGAACACTGAAGCTTTCTTT
CASSMRGGMNTEAFF
>TRBJ2-1|NA|TRBV5-1|TRBD2
TGCGCCAGCAGTCTCACTAGCGGGACTGGGGATGAGCAGTTCTTC
CASSLTSGTGDEQFF
>TRBJ1-2|NA|TRBV10-2|NA
TGCGCCAGCAGTACAGGGCCCTTCCTTGGCTACACCTTC
CASSTGPFLGYTF
>TRBJ2-2|NA|TRBV18|NA
TGTGCCAGCTCACCGCAGGGTCCCGGGGAGCTGTTTTTT
CASSPQGPGELFF
>TRBJ2-1|NA|TRBV7-9|NA
TGTGCCAGCAGCTCATATACGACGGACAGCAATGAGCAGTTCTTC
CASSSYTTDSNEQFF
>TRBJ2-7|NA|TRBV6-1|NA
TGTGCCAGCAGTGAATTGCGCGGGATATACGAGCAGTACTTC
CASSELRGIYEQYF
>TRBJ2-2|NA|TRBV11-3|NA
TGTGCCAGCAGCCCCAGACAGGGAGGCACCGGGGAGCTGTTTTTT
CASSPRQGGTGELFF
>TRBJ1-5|once|TRBV5-8|TRBD1
TGTGCCAGCAGCATGACCCAGGGGGCCACGAAGCCCCAGCATTTT
CASSMTQGATKPQHF
>TRBJ2-5|NA|TRBV7-2|NA
TGTGCCAGCAGCTTGGGCAGACAAGAGACCCAGTACTTC
CASSLGRQETQYF